The subject of this entry is one T cell receptor beta chain. Its antigen is not known. This entry is derived from a study of OX40 agonist ivuxolimab in advanced cancers. The study, taken as a whole, reports: At 0.1 to 3.0 mg/kg, CD4+ and CD8+ blood T cells expanded clonally by week 6.

Germline values: CDR1 SEHNR, CDR2 FQNEAQ (reference sequence). The length of the CDR3 is 13 residues. The V gene lost 2 bases and the J gene lost 4 bases, with 8 bases spanning the gap. Libraries were prepared by immunoSEQ multiplex PCR; TCRdb keeps only in-frame clonotypes and omits some of them. The sample holds 15,000 to 20,000 clones, around 91% seen once. The sample was CD4+ or CD8+ T cells sorted from blood, taken in a trial of the OX40 agonist ivuxolimab. The sequence derives from an adult with an advanced solid tumor such as melanoma, head and neck, liver or kidney cancer. The chain links TRBV7-9 to TRBJ2-5; D remains ambiguous. The CDR3 loop reads CASSLIQRETQYF. The DNA of the CDR3 is TGTGCCAGCAGCTTAATACAGCGAGAGACCCAGTACTTC.